Listed here are 5 T cell receptor beta chains from one sample, sequenced in a study of early T cells in non-severe SARS-CoV-2 infection. Via MiXCR, TCRdb re-called the 5' RACE reads, giving one row per CDR3 protein. Of some 40,000 distinct CDR3 sequences listed, about 5.7% are singletons. This specimen consisted of whole blood, obtained at baseline. Every receptor here comes from an adult who was a healthcare worker with PCR-confirmed SARS-CoV-2 infection or an uninfected control (not recorded which).

This clonotype was observed at least ten times. The chain couples TRBV19 to TRBJ2-7, with D possibly TRBD2 on 5 matching bases. The germline gives CDR1 LNHDA, CDR2 SQIVND (reference sequence). The length of the CDR3 is 15 residues. V was clipped by 4 bases and J by 3 bases, with 16 bases between them. The chain's CDR3 is CASSRANSGIYEQYF. In DNA form, the CDR3 reads TGTGCCAGTAGTAGAGCGAACAGCGGCATCTACGAGCAGTACTTC.

The chain carries TRBV2 and TRBJ2-4; D is undetermined. The CDR3 spans 14 residues. The ends were cut back, 8 bases at V and 2 bases at J, with 13 bases in the middle. In germline, CDR1 is SNHLY, CDR2 FYNNEI. This chain's CDR3 is CASLLSISKNIQYF. CDR3 DNA: TGTGCCAGCCTCCTTAGCATATCCAAAAACATTCAGTACTTC.

This clonotype was detected a few times. The chain is built from TRBV6-2 or TRBV6-3 and TRBJ2-5; 10 bases line up with TRBD1. With 6 bases clipped from V and 2 bases from J, the junction kept 6 bases outside the gene matches. The CDR3 totals 15 residues. CDR1 and CDR2 from the germline V gene are MNHEY and SVGEGT. The CDR3 region has the DNA TGTGCCAGCAGCCAGGGACAGGGGACTCAAGAGACCCAGTACTTC. Amino acid sequence: CASSQGQGTQETQYF.

This chain uses TRBV4-3 with TRBJ1-3, with D unresolved. CDR1 is LGHNA, CDR2 YSLEER, per germline. V lost 3 bases to trimming and J lost 0 bases, with 6 bases between them. This CDR3 has 14 residues. The CDR3 DNA sequence: TGCGCCAGCAGCCAGGCACTCTCTGGAAACACCATATATTTT. It is translated as CASSQALSGNTIYF.

This clonotype occurred a few times. The chain joins TRBV2 to TRBJ2-1; D might be TRBD2 (5 bases). Per germline, CDR1 SNHLY and CDR2 FYNNEI. Between the trimmed V and J ends, which lost 11 bases and 4 bases, there was a span of 21 bases. CDR3 length: 15 residues. Here the CDR3 reads CAGLPRLTIYNEQFF. The CDR3 region has the DNA TGTGCCGGACTCCCCAGACTAACTATTTACAATGAGCAGTTCTTC.